The present T cell receptor beta chain was sequenced within a study of vaccination and CD4 T cells after COVID-19. Treatment of the sample: approximately nine-day PBMC culture with coronavirus spike peptide pools or control peptides (ViraFEST assay). An Oncomine TCR Beta short-read assay was used to sequence the DNA from cultured CD4+ T cells. TCRdb processed the PCR reads anew with MiXCR; each CDR3 protein has one entry. This sample yields 15,000 to 20,000 distinct CDR3 sequences, of which 36% are seen a single time; roughly 24% belongs to the top ten. Between the trimmed V and J ends, which lost 5 bases and 0 bases, there was a span of 10 bases. Germline V gives CDR1 MRHNA, CDR2 SNTAGT. The CDR3 is 14 amino acids. About this clonotype: Antigen: not known.

The sequenced sample was CD4+ T cells from blood, cultured in vitro, obtained before SARS-CoV-2 vaccination. The rearrangement joins TRBV6-4 to TRBJ1-2; no reliable D call. This clonotype originated in a human donor who received a COVID-19 vaccine. The CDR3 region is CASSPGEPNYGYTF. For the CDR3, the DNA is TGTGCCAGCAGTCCGGGAGAACCTAACTATGGCTACACCTTC.